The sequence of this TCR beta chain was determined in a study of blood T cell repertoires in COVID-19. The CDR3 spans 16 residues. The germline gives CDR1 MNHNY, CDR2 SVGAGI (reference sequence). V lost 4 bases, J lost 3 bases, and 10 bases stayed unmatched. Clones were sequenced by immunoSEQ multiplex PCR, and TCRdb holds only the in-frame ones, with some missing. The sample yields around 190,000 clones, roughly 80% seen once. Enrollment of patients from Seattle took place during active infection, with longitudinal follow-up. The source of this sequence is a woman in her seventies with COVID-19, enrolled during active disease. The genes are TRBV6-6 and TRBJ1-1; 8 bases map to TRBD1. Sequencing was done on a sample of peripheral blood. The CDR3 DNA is TGTGCCAGCAGTTCACAGACAGGGGCAGGGTACACTGAAGCTTTCTTT. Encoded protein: CASSSQTGAGYTEAFF.